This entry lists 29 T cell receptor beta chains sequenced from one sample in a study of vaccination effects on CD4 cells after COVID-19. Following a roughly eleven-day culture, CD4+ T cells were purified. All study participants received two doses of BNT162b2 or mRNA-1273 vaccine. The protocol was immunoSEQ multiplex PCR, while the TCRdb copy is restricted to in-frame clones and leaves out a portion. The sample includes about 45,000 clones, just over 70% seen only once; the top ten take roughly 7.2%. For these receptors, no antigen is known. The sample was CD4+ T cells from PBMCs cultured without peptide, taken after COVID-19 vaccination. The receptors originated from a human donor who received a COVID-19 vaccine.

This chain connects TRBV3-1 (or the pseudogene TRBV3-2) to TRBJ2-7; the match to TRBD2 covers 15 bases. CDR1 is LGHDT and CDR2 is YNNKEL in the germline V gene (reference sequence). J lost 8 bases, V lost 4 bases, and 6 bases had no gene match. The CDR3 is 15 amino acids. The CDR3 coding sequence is TGTGCCAGCAGCCCTTTTGGACTAGCGGGAGGGAAGCAGTACTTC. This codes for CASSPFGLAGGKQYF.

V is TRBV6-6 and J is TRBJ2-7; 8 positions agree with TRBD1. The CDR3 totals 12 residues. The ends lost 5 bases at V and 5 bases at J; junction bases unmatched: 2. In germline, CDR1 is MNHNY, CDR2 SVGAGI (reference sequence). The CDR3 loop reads CASSRTGNEQYF. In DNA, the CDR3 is TGTGCCAGCAGTCGGACAGGGAACGAGCAGTACTTC.

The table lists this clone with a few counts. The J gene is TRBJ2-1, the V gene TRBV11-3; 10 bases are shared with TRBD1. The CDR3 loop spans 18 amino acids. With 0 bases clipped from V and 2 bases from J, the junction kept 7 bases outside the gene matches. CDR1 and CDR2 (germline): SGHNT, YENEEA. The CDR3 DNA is TGTGCCAGCAGCTTAGATCAATCAGGGACAGGGGCCTACAATGAGCAGTTCTTC. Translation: CASSLDQSGTGAYNEQFF.

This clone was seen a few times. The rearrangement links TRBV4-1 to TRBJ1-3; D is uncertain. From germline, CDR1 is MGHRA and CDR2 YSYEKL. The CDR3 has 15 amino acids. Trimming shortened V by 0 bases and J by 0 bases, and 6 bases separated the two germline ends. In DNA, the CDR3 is TGCGCCAGCAGCCAAGACGGGGACTCTGGAAACACCATATATTTT. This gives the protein CASSQDGDSGNTIYF.

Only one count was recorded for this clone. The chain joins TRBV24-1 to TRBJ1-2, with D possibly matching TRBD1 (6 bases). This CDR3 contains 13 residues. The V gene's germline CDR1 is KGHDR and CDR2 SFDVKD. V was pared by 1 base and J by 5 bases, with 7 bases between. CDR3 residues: CATSDLTGYGYTF. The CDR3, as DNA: TGTGCCACCAGTGATTTAACAGGGTATGGCTACACCTTC.

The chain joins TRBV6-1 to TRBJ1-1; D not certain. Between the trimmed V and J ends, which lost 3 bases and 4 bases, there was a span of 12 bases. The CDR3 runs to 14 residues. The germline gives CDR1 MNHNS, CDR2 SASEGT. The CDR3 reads CASSDVGMTTEAFF. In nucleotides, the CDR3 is TGTGCCAGCAGTGACGTGGGAATGACCACTGAAGCTTTCTTT.

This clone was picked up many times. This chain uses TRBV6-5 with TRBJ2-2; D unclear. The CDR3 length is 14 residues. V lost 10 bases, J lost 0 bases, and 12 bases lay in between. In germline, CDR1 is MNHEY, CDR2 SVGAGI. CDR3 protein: CAILRAANTGELFF. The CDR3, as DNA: TGTGCCATCCTTAGGGCGGCGAACACCGGGGAGCTGTTTTTT.

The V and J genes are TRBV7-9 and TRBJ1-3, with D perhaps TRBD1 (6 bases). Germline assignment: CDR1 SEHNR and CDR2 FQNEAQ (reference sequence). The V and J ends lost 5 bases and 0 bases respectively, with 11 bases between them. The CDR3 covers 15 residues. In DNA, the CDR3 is TGTGCCAGCAGCCCCAGGGGAAACTCTGGAAACACCATATATTTT. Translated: CASSPRGNSGNTIYF.

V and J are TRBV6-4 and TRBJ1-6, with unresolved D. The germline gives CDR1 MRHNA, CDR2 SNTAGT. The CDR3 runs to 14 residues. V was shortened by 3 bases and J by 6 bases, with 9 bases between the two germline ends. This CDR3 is CASSEGAVNSPLHF. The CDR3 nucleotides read TGTGCCAGCAGTGAAGGTGCCGTTAATTCACCCCTCCACTTT.

The CDR3 here is CASSMWGNRARGENYGYTF. For the CDR3, the DNA is TGTGCCAGTAGTATGTGGGGGAACCGGGCCCGCGGCGAGAACTATGGCTACACCTTC. The chain recombines TRBV19 with TRBJ1-2; possibly TRBD1 for D (5 bases). Trimming left V 3 bases short and J 2 bases short, with 25 bases between. In germline, CDR1 is LNHDA, CDR2 SQIVND (reference sequence). The CDR3 covers 19 residues.

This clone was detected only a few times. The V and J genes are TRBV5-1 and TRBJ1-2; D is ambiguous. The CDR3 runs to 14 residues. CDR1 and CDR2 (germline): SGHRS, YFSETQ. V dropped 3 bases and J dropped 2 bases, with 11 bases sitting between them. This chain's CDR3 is CASSYEDGNYGYTF. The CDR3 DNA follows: TGCGCCAGCAGCTACGAGGACGGAAACTATGGCTACACCTTC.

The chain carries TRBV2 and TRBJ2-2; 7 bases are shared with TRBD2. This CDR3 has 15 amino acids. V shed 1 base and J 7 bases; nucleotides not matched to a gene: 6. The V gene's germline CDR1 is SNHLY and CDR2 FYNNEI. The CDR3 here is CASSEGPGRGGELFF. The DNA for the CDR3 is TGTGCCAGCAGTGAAGGGCCAGGGAGGGGCGGGGAGCTGTTTTTT.

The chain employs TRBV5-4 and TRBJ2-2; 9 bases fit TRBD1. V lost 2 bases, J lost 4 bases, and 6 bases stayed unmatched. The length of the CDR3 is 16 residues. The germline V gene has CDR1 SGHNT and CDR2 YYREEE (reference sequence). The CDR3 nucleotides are TGTGCCAGCAGCTTTGGACAGGGGACGGGCACCGGGGAGCTGTTTTTT. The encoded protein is CASSFGQGTGTGELFF. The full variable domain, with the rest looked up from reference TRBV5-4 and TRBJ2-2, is ETGVTQSPTHLIKTRGQQVTLRCSSQSGHNTVSWYQQALGQGPQFIFQYYREEENGRGNFPPRFSGLQFPNYSSELNVNALELDDSALYLCASSFGQGTGTGELFFGEGSRLTVL.

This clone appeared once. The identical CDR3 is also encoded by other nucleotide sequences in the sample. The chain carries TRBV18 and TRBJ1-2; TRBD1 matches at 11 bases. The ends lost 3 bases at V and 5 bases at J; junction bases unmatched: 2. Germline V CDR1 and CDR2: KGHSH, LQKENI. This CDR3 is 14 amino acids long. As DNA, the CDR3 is TGTGCCAGCTCACCTGGGACAGGGGGATATGGCTACACCTTC. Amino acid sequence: CASSPGTGGYGYTF. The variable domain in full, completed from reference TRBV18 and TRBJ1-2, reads NAGVMQNPRHLVRRRGQEARLRCSPMKGHSHVYWYRQLPEEGLKFMVYLQKENIIDESGMPKERFSAEFPKEGPSILRIQQVVRGDSAAYFCASSPGTGGYGYTFGSGTRLTVV.

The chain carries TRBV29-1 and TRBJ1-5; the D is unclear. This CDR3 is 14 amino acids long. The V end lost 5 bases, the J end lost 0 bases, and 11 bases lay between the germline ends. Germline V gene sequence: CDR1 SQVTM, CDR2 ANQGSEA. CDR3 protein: CSVNFQDSNQPQHF. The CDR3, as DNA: TGCAGCGTTAATTTCCAGGATAGCAATCAGCCCCAGCATTTT.

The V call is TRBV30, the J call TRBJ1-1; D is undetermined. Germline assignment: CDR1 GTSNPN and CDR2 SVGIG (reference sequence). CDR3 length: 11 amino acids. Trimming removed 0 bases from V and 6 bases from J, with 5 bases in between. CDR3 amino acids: CAWSVGAEAFF. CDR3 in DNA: TGTGCCTGGAGTGTTGGGGCTGAAGCTTTCTTT. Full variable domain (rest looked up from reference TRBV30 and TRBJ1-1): SQTIHQWPATLVQPVGSPLSLECTVEGTSNPNLYWYRQAAGRGLQLLFYSVGIGQISSEVPQNLSASRPQDRQFILSSKKLLLSDSGFYLCAWSVGAEAFFGQGTRLTVV.

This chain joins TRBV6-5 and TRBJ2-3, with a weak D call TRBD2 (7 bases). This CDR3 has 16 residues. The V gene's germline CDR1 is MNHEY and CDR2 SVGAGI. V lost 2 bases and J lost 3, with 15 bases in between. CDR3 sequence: CASSYGGALVTDTQYF. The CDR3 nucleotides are TGTGCCAGCAGTTACGGGGGGGCGTTGGTTACAGATACGCAGTATTTT.

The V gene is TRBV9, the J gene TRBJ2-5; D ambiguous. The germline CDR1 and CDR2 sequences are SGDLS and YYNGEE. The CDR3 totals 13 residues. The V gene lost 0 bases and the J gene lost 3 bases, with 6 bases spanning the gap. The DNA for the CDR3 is TGTGCCAGCAGCGTAGGAGCAAAAGAGACCCAGTACTTC. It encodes CASSVGAKETQYF.

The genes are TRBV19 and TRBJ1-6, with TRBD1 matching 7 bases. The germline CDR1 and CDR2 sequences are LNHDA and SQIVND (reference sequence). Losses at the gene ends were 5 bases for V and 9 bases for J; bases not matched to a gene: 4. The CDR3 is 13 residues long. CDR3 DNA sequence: TGTGCCAGTAGTGACAGGGCTTCTTCACCCCTCCACTTT. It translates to CASSDRASSPLHF.

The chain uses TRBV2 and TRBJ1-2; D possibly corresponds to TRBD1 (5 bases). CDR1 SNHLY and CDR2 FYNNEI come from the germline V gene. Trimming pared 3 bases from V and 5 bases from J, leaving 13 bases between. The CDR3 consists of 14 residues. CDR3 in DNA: TGTGCCAGCAGTGACCAGGGTATGGGGTATGGCTACACCTTC. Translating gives CASSDQGMGYGYTF.

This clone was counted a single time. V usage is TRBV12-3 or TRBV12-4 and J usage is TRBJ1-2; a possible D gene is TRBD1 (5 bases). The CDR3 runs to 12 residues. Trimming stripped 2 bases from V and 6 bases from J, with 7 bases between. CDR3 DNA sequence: TGTGCCAGCAGTTTAAGAGGGGATGGCTACACCTTC. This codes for CASSLRGDGYTF.

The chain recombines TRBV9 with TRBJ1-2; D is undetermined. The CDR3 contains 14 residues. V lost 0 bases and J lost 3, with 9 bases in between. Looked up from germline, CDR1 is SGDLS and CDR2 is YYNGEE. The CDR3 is CASSVEAAHYGYTF. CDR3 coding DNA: TGTGCCAGCAGCGTAGAGGCGGCCCACTATGGCTACACCTTC.

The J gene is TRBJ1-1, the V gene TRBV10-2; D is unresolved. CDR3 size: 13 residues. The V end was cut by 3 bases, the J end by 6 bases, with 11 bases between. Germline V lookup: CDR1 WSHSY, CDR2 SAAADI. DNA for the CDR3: TGCGCCAGCAGTGACATTGTGGCCGCTGAAGCTTTCTTT. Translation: CASSDIVAAEAFF.

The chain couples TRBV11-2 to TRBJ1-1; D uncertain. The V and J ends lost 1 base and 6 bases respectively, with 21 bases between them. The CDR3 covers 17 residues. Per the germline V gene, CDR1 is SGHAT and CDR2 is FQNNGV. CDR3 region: CASSLVARQRVRAEAFF. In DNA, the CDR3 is TGTGCCAGCAGCTTAGTTGCGAGGCAGCGGGTACGCGCTGAAGCTTTCTTT.

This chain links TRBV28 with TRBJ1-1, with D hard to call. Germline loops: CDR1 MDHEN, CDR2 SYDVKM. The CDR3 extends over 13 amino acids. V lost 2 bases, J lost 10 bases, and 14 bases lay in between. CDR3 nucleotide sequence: TGTGCCAGCAGTTTACCCCATAGGGTTGGAGCTTTCTTT. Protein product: CASSLPHRVGAFF. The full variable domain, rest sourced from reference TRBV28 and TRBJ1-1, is DVKVTQSSRYLVKRTGEKVFLECVQDMDHENMFWYRQDPGLGLRLIYFSYDVKMKEKGDIPEGYSVSREKKERFSLILESASTNQTSMYLCASSLPHRVGAFFGQGTRLTVV.

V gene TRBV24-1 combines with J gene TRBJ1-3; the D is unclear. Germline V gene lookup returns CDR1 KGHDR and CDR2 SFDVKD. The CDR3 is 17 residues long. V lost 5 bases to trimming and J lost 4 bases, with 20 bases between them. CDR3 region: CATSGFAEDTSGNTIYF. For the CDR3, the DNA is TGTGCCACCAGTGGATTTGCGGAGGATACATCCGGAAACACCATATATTTT.

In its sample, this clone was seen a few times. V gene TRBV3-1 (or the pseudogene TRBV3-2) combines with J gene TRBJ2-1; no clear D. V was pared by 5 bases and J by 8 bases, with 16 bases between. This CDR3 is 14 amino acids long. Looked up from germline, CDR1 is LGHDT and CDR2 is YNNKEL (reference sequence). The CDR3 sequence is CASSEIKTGDEQFF. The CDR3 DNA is TGTGCCAGCAGCGAGATAAAGACTGGGGATGAGCAGTTCTTC.

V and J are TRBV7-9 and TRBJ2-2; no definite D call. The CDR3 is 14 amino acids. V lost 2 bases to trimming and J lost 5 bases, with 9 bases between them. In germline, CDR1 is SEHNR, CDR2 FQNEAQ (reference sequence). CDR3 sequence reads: CASSLFAATGELFF. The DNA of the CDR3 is TGTGCCAGCAGCTTATTTGCGGCGACCGGGGAGCTGTTTTTT.

CDR3 sequence reads: CASNPLGNTEAFF. The CDR3 DNA reads as TGTGCCTCAAACCCCCTTGGGAACACTGAAGCTTTCTTT. The chain recombines TRBV12-3 or TRBV12-4 with TRBJ1-1, with no clear D. V gave up 11 bases and J gave up 1 base, with 14 bases separating them. The CDR3 totals 13 residues.